The next 16 T cell receptor beta chains were all read from a single sample in a study of blood T cell repertoires in COVID-19. The protocol was immunoSEQ multiplex PCR, while the TCRdb copy is restricted to in-frame clones and leaves out a portion. The repertoire holds roughly 320,000 clones, with 90% as singletons. Sequenced material: PBMCs or T cells enriched from blood (not recorded which). These receptors came from a woman aged 25 to 39 who had been exposed to COVID-19.

A single count supports this clone. This sequence joins TRBV19 and TRBJ1-6, with TRBD1 as a possible D gene (5 bases). Germline values: CDR1 LNHDA, CDR2 SQIVND (reference sequence). V lost 7 bases and J 0 bases, leaving 7 bases between the germline ends. The CDR3 contains 14 residues. This CDR3 is CASTTDSYNSPLHF. DNA for the CDR3: TGTGCCAGTACGACAGACTCCTATAATTCACCCCTCCACTTT.

This chain connects TRBV27 to TRBJ2-7; 7 bases are a match to TRBD2. Trimming at V came to 3 bases and at J to 2 bases, leaving 7 bases not matched to a gene. The CDR3 has 15 residues. From germline, CDR1 is MNHEY and CDR2 SMNVEV (reference sequence). CDR3 DNA sequence: TGTGCCAGCAGTTTTGGAAGCGGGGCGCCCTACGAGCAGTACTTC. Amino acid sequence: CASSFGSGAPYEQYF.

This rearrangement joins TRBV6-5 to TRBJ1-2; TRBD1 matches 7 bases. The V segment lost 2 bases and the J segment 4 bases; nucleotides outside the gene matches: 4. This CDR3 region has 14 residues. Germline lookup yields CDR1 MNHEY and CDR2 SVGAGI. CDR3 in amino acids: CASSYGAGGYGYTF. In DNA form, the CDR3 reads TGTGCCAGCAGTTACGGGGCAGGGGGCTATGGCTACACCTTC.

The chain recombines TRBV15 with TRBJ1-2; 10 nucleotides align to TRBD1. The V segment lost 0 bases and the J segment 7 bases; nucleotides outside the gene matches: 14. The CDR3 sequence is 18 residues long. Germline V gene sequence: CDR1 LNHNV, CDR2 YYDKDF (reference sequence). CDR3 DNA sequence: TGTGCCACCAGCAGAGATCTCTTCCGGACAGGGGGTGGAGGTGGCTACACCTTC. Translating it yields CATSRDLFRTGGGGGYTF.

V is TRBV2 and J is TRBJ1-3; no definite D call. V was shortened by 6 bases and J by 3 bases, with 18 bases between the two germline ends. The length of the CDR3 is 16 residues. The germline V gene encodes CDR1 SNHLY and CDR2 FYNNEI. CDR3 protein: CASSPVAWANGNTIYF. CDR3 DNA sequence: TGTGCCAGCAGCCCTGTCGCGTGGGCGAATGGAAACACCATATATTTT.

The CDR3 sequence is CASSLDAGQGDWGTF. CDR3 nucleotide sequence: TGTGCCAGCAGCTTAGATGCGGGGCAGGGGGACTGGGGCACCTTC. The gene calls are TRBV7-9 and TRBJ1-2; 7 nucleotides agree with TRBD1. This CDR3 has 15 residues. The V gene end was trimmed by 1 base and the J gene end by 13 bases; junction bases not matched to a gene: 15. Germline CDR1 SEHNR, CDR2 FQNEAQ (reference sequence).

Concerning this clone itself: Other DNA variants within this sample encode the same CDR3. V gene TRBV9 combines with J gene TRBJ2-3; 7 nucleotides align to TRBD2. Germline lookup yields CDR1 SGDLS and CDR2 YYNGEE. The length of the CDR3 is 15 residues. After removal of 0 bases from V and 1 base from J, the junction contained 2 bases not matched to a gene. The CDR3, as DNA: TGTGCCAGCAGCGTAGCTGCGGGGGGCACAGATACGCAGTATTTT. It translates to CASSVAAGGTDTQYF.

The chain joins TRBV7-8 to TRBJ1-6; 9 bases map to TRBD1. J lost 10 bases, V lost 2 bases, and 9 bases had no gene match. The CDR3 is made up of 16 amino acids. Germline V gene sequence: CDR1 SGHVS, CDR2 FQNEAQ. CDR3 in amino acids: CASSLTRQGVRSPLHF. The CDR3 DNA reads as TGTGCCAGCAGCTTAACAAGACAGGGGGTTAGATCACCCCTCCACTTT.

As for this clone: Distinct nucleotide sequences in the sample also encode this CDR3. V is TRBV18 and J is TRBJ1-2; 11 bases fit TRBD1. The CDR3 consists of 16 residues. The V and J ends lost 3 bases and 4 bases, in that order; junction bases with no gene match: 7. The germline gives CDR1 KGHSH, CDR2 LQKENI. The CDR3 sequence is CASSPPGTGGGYGYTF. In nucleotides, the CDR3 is TGTGCCAGCTCACCTCCCGGGACAGGGGGTGGCTATGGCTACACCTTC.

This clone was counted a single time. This rearrangement joins TRBV19 to TRBJ1-4; the D is unclear. Trimming stripped 5 bases from V and 5 bases from J, with 18 bases between. This CDR3 comprises 16 residues. In germline, CDR1 is LNHDA, CDR2 SQIVND (reference sequence). The CDR3 region is CASSAGRVGSNEKLFF. The DNA for the CDR3 is TGTGCCAGTAGTGCTGGTCGGGTGGGGAGCAATGAAAAACTGTTTTTT.

In DNA form, the CDR3 reads TGTGCCAGCAGTTATGCAGGGTACACTGAAGCTTTCTTT. This codes for CASSYAGYTEAFF. V gene TRBV6-5 combines with J gene TRBJ1-1, with D possibly matching TRBD1 (5 bases). The CDR3 consists of 13 residues. The V end was cut by 3 bases, the J end by 3 bases, with 8 bases between. From germline, CDR1 is MNHEY and CDR2 SVGAGI.

About this clone: One end of the junction does not line up with germline, which may come from a read error. The genes are TRBV6-4 and TRBJ2-3; the match to TRBD2 covers 15 bases. The length of the CDR3 is 24 residues. Germline values: CDR1 MRHNA, CDR2 SNTAGT. The CDR3 loop is CASCDSIGYLGTSGGLGPADTQYF. The CDR3 DNA sequence: TGTGCCAGCTGTGACTCGATTGGGTATCTGGGGACTAGCGGGGGGCTGGGTCCGGCAGATACGCAGTATTTT.

The genes are TRBV19 and TRBJ1-1; 9 bases align to TRBD1. Germline CDR1 and CDR2: LNHDA and SQIVND (reference sequence). The CDR3 consists of 13 residues. The V gene end was trimmed by 3 bases and the J gene end by 7 bases; junction bases not matched to a gene: 3. The DNA for the CDR3 is TGTGCCAGTAGTATGGGGACAGGGAGTGAAGCTTTCTTT. This gives the protein CASSMGTGSEAFF.

This clone appeared a single time. The rearrangement links TRBV13 to TRBJ2-7; possible D gene TRBD1, 5 bases. V was shortened by 0 bases and J by 1 base, with 10 bases between the two germline ends. CDR3 size: 15 residues. In germline, CDR1 is PRHDT, CDR2 FYEKMQ (reference sequence). CDR3 sequence (DNA): TGTGCCAGCAGCTTAGGCATCAGGGCATCCTACGAGCAGTACTTC. It specifies CASSLGIRASYEQYF.

This chain connects TRBV5-4 to TRBJ1-2; D is perhaps TRBD1 (6 bases). The CDR3 is 18 amino acids. The germline gives CDR1 SGHNT, CDR2 YYREEE (reference sequence). V lost 4 bases and J lost 2, with 24 bases in between. CDR3 sequence: CASSPLGGQGGQNYGYTF. Written as DNA, the CDR3 is TGTGCCAGCAGCCCCTTGGGGGGGCAGGGAGGTCAGAACTATGGCTACACCTTC.

The gene calls are TRBV20-1 and TRBJ2-5, with TRBD2 identical over 8 bases. Germline-derived CDR1 and CDR2 are DFQATT and SNEGSKA (reference sequence). Germline trimming cut 5 bases from V and 5 bases from J; bases unmatched to any gene: 1. The CDR3 is 11 residues long. Here the CDR3 DNA reads TGCAGTGCTGAGCGGGGGGAGACCCAGTACTTC. Translating it yields CSAERGETQYF.